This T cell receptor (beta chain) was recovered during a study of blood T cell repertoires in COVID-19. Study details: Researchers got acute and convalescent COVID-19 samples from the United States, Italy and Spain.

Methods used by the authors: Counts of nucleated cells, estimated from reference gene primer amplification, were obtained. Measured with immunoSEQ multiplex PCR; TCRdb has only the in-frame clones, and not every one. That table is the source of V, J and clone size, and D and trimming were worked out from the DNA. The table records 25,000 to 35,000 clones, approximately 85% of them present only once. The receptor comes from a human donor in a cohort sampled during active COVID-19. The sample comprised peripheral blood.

CDR3 region: CASSQGGASTDTQYF. CDR3 DNA sequence: TGTGCCAGCAGCCAAGGCGGGGCTAGCACAGATACGCAGTATTTT. The J gene is TRBJ2-3, the V gene TRBV3-1 (or the pseudogene TRBV3-2), with D maybe TRBD2 (6 bases). The CDR3 consists of 15 residues. Germline-derived CDR1 and CDR2 are LGHDT and YNNKEL (reference sequence). Deletions cut 1 base from V and 0 bases from J, with 8 bases between.